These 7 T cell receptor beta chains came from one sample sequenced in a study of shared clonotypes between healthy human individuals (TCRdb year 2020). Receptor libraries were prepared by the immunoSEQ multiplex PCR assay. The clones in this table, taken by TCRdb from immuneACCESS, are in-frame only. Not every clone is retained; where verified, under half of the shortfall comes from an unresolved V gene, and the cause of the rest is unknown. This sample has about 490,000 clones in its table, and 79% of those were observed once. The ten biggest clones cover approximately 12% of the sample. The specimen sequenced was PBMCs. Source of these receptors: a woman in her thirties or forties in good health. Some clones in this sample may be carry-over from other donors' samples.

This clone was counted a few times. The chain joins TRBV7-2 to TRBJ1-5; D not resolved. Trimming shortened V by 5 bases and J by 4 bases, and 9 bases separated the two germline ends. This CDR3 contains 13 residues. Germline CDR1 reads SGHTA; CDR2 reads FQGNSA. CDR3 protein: CASSQRGNQPQHF. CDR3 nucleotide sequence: TGTGCCAGCAGCCAAAGAGGTAATCAGCCCCAGCATTTT.

CDR3 in DNA: TGCGCCAGCAGCGTCGGAAGAATAGCGGAAGGGACAGATACGCAGTATTTT. This codes for CASSVGRIAEGTDTQYF. The chain joins TRBV5-1 to TRBJ2-3, with D possibly being TRBD2 (6 bases). The CDR3 is 17 residues long. CDR1 and CDR2 from the germline V gene are SGHRS and YFSETQ. The V and J ends lost 4 bases and 3 bases respectively, with 21 bases between them.

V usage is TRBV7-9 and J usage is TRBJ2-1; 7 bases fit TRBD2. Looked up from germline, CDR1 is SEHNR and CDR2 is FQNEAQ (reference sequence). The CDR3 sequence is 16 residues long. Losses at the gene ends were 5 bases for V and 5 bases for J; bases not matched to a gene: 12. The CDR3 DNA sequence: TGTGCCAGCAGCGCCAGGGACTACCCGACGGACAATGAGCAGTTCTTC. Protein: CASSARDYPTDNEQFF. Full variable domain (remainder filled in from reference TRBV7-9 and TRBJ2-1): DTGVSQNPRHKITKRGQNVTFRCDPISEHNRLYWYRQTLGQGPEFLTYFQNEAQLEKSRLLSDRFSAERPKGSFSTLEIQRTEQGDSAMYLCASSARDYPTDNEQFFGPGTRLTVL.

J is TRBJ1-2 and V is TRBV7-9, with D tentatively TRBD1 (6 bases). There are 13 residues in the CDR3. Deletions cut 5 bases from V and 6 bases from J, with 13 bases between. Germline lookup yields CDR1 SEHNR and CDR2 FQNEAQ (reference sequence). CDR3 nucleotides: TGTGCCAGCAGCCCCACGGGGGCGAATGGCTACACCTTC. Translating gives CASSPTGANGYTF.

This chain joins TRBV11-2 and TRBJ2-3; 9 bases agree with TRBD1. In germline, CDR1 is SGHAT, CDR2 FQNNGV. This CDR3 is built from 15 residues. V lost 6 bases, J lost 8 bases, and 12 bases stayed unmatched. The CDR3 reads CASRGPGTGWGTQYF. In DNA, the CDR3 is TGTGCCAGCAGGGGGCCGGGGACAGGGTGGGGTACGCAGTATTTT.

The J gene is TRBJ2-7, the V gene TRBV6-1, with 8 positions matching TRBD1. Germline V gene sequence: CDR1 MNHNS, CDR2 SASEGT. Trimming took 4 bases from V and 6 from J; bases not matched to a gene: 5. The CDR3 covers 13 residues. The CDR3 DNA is TGTGCCAGCAGTGCAGACAGGGGAGGCGAGCAGTACTTC. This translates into CASSADRGGEQYF.

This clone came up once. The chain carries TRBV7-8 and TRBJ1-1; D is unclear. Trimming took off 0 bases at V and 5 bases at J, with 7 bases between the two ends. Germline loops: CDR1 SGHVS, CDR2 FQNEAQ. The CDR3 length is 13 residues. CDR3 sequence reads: CASSLALRTEAFF. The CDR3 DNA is TGTGCCAGCAGCTTAGCGCTCAGGACTGAAGCTTTCTTT.